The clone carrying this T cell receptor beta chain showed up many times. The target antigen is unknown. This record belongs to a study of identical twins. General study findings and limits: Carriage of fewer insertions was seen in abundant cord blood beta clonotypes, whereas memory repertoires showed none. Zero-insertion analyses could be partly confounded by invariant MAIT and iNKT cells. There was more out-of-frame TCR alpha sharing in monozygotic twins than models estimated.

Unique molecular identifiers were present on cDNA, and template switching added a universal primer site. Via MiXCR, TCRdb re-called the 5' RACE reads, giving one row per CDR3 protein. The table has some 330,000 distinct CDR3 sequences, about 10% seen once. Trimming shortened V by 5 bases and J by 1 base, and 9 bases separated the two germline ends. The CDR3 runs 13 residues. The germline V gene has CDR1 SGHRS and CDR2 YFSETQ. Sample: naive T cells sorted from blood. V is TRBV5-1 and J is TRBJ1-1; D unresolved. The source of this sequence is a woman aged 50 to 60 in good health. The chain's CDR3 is CASRLNTNTEAFF. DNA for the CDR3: TGCGCCAGCAGGCTTAACACGAACACTGAAGCTTTCTTT.